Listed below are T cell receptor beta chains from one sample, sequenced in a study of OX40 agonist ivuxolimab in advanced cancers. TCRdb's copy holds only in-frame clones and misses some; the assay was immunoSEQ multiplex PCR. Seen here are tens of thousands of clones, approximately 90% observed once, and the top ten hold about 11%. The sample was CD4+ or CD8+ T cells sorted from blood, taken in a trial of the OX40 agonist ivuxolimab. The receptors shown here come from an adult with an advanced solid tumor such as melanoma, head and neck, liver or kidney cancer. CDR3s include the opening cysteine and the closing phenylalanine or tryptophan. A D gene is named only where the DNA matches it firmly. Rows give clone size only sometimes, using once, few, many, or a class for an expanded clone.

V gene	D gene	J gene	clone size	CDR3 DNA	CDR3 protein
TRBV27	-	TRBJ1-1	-	TGTGCCAGCAGTTCGGAGGTGGGAGGGATTCCTGAAGCTTTCTTT	CASSSEVGGIPEAFF
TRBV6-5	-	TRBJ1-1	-	TGTGCCAGCAGTTACGACGGTAGTTTTGCTCTTGAAGCTTTCTTT	CASSYDGSFALEAFF
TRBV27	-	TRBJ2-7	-	TGTGCCAGCAGTTTACGACGGGGGGCGCAATCGAACGAGCAGTACTTC	CASSLRRGAQSNEQYF
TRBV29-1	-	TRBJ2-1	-	TGCAGCGTTGTGGGGGACGAAGGAACGCGATGGGAGAATGAGCAGTTCTTC	CSVVGDEGTRWENEQFF
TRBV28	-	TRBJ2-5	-	TGTGCCAGCAGTCCCAGGCTTGGCAGAGGAGAGACCCAGTACTTC	CASSPRLGRGETQYF
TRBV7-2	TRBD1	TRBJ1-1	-	TGTGCCAGCATCCAACCGGGACAGGGGATGAACACTGAAGCTTTCTTT	CASIQPGQGMNTEAFF
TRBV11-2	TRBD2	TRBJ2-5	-	TGTGCCAGCAGCTTAGGGGGTCTGAGCGGGGGAGAGACCCAGTACTTC	CASSLGGLSGGETQYF
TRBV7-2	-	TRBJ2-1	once	TGTGCCAGCAGCGTGGGGGATAGCTCCTACAATGAGCAGTTCTTC	CASSVGDSSYNEQFF
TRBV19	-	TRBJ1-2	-	TGTGCCATCCGGGAGGTTCATGGCTACACCTTC	CAIREVHGYTF
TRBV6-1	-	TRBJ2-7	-	TGTGCCAGCAGGGGCCCGGGACACGAGCAGTACTTC	CASRGPGHEQYF
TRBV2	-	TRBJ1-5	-	TGTGCCAGCAGTGAAAACCGGGGGGCCCCCTCGCCCCAGCATTTT	CASSENRGAPSPQHF
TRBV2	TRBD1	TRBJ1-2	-	TGTGCCAGCAGTGACCCCGGGACAGGGGGGTTAGGTTCGGCAGGCTACACCTTC	CASSDPGTGGLGSAGYTF
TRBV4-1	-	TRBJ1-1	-	TGCGCCAGCAGCCAAGAACCCCAGGCCACTGAAGCTTTCTTT	CASSQEPQATEAFF
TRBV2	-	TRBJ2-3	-	TGTGCCAGCAGTGTACAGCGGTACGATCAGTATTTT	CASSVQRYDQYF
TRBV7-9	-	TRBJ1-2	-	TGTGCCAGCAGCCAGGACACGGGAAGGTATGGCTACACCTTC	CASSQDTGRYGYTF
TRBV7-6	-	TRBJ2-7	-	TGTGCCAGCAGCCCCGGTGAGACCTACGAGCAGTACTTC	CASSPGETYEQYF
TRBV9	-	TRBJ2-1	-	TGTGCCAGCAGCGTAGTTAGCGCCACAATATATGAGCAGTTCTTC	CASSVVSATIYEQFF
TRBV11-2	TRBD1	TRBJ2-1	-	TGTGCCAGCAGCTTCAGGACAGGGGGCAACAATGAGCAGTTCTTC	CASSFRTGGNNEQFF
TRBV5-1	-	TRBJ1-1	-	TGCGCCAGCAGCCCGGACAACCGGGACACTGAAGCTTTCTTT	CASSPDNRDTEAFF
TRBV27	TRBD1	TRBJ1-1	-	TGTGCCAGCAAGGACAGGGTGAGGACTGAAGCTTTCTTT	CASKDRVRTEAFF
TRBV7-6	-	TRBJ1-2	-	TGTGCCAGCAGCGCCAGGGCGGGGGGGGACTATGGCTACACCTTC	CASSARAGGDYGYTF
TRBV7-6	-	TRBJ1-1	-	TGTGCCAGCAGCCCCGATAGGCGTGAAGCTTTCTTT	CASSPDRREAFF
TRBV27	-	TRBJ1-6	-	TGTGCCAGCAGTTTAGGCGGAGCTTCACCCCTCCACTTT	CASSLGGASPLHF
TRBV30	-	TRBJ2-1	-	TGTGCCTGGAGTGTAAAGGGGGGACAGCAAAATAGGAATGAGCAGTTCTTC	CAWSVKGGQQNRNEQFF
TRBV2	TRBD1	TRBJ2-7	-	TGTGCCACCAATGACCGGGACAGGAGGCTATACGAGCAGTACTTC	CATNDRDRRLYEQYF
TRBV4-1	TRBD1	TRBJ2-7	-	TGCGCCAGCAGCCAAATACCGGGACAGGAGTCCTACGAGCAGTACTTC	CASSQIPGQESYEQYF
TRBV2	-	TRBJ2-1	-	TGTGCCAGCAGTGGTATTGAGCAGTTCTTC	CASSGIEQFF
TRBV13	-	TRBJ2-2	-	TGTGCCAGCAGCGCCCTCCATCGGGATGGATCGTGGGCCGGGGAGCTGTTTTTT	CASSALHRDGSWAGELFF
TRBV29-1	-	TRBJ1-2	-	TGCAGCGTTCACGATGGTGACTCCAACTATGGCTACACCTTC	CSVHDGDSNYGYTF
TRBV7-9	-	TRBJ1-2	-	TGTGCCAGCAGGGATACGTTGCAGGGTGGCTACACCTTC	CASRDTLQGGYTF
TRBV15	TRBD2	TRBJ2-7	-	TGTGCCACCAGCAGGGGGAGGGGCTACGAGCAGTACTTC	CATSRGRGYEQYF
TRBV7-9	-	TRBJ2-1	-	TGTGCCAGCAGCTTAAATAATGACAGGAGGAATGAGCAGTTCTTC	CASSLNNDRRNEQFF
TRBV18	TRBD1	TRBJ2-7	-	TGTGCCAGCTCACTCGCCGGGACAGGATCTTACGAGCAGTACTTC	CASSLAGTGSYEQYF
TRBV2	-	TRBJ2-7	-	TGTGCCAGCAGTGGGACAGACGTTACGGCCTCCTACGAGCAGTACTTC	CASSGTDVTASYEQYF
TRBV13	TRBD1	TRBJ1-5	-	TGTGCCAGCAGCTTGGGACAGTACCGACAGCCCCAGCATTTT	CASSLGQYRQPQHF
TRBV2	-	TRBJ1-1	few	TGTGCCTCGGGCCTTTGGGGTACTGAAGCTTTCTTT	CASGLWGTEAFF